This T cell receptor beta chain comes out of a study of T cell clonality in common variable immunodeficiency. Study-wide results and limits: Compared with healthy controls, CVID subjects showed increased TCRbeta clonality, mostly in about a third. What drives increased CVID clonality needs T cell subpopulation sequencing.

Germline V gene lookup returns CDR1 LNHDA and CDR2 SQIVND (reference sequence). CDR3 size: 14 residues. This clone has ten or more counts. Antigen unknown. Read data end 3 residues before the CDR3 end; the end is taken from the germline J gene. TCRdb keeps only in-frame clones here, not all; method: immunoSEQ multiplex PCR. The data show about 55,000 clones, none appearing only once, with 0.7% to 0.95% held by the ten largest. The TCR originated in a person between 18 and 75 years old in good health. Sequenced sample: peripheral blood mononuclear cells. The chain joins TRBV19 to TRBJ1-2, with 10 bases fitting TRBD1. Incomplete CDR3 DNA: TGTGCCAGTAGTAGGGCCGGGACAGGGGCCGGC. This gives the protein CASSRAGTGAG. The whole CDR3 is CASSRAGTGAGYTF.